This entry is about one TCR beta chain. This record belongs to a study of blood T cell repertoires in COVID-19. For the study at large: PBMCs, B-cell-depleted T cells, or T cells were the source of the cDNA or gDNA that made up the material.

CDR3 length: 16 amino acids. Germline loops: CDR1 SGHDT, CDR2 YYEEEE. V was trimmed by 3 bases and J by 2 bases, leaving 15 bases between them. Assay: immunoSEQ multiplex PCR; the TCRdb copy retains only in-frame clones and omits some. The sample has 100,000 to 120,000 clones; about 88% are singletons. The rearrangement joins TRBV5-6 to TRBJ1-3; D is unresolved. Sequencing was done on a sample of peripheral blood. The sequence came from a woman between 50 and 59 years old with acute or convalescent COVID-19. DNA of the CDR3: TGTGCCAGCAGCTCCTACAGCTACTCCCCTGGAAACACCATATATTTT. It translates to CASSSYSYSPGNTIYF. The full variable domain, completed using reference TRBV5-6 and TRBJ1-3, is DAGVTQSPTHLIKTRGQQVTLRCSPKSGHDTVSWYQQALGQGPQFIFQYYEEEERQRGNFPDRFSGHQFPNYSSELNVNALLLGDSALYLCASSSYSYSPGNTIYFGEGSWLTVV.